Below, 10 T cell receptor beta chains from the same sample are listed, as sequenced in a study of blood T cell repertoires in COVID-19. TCRdb's table, derived via immunoSEQ multiplex PCR, lists solely in-frame clones and lacks some. This sample has around 40,000 clones, with around 92% found just once. Sequenced input: peripheral blood. The receptors shown here come from a human donor in a cohort sampled during active COVID-19.

The chain joins TRBV19 to TRBJ2-3; 8 bases match TRBD2. Unmatched junction bases numbered 6, after V lost 7 bases and J lost 3 bases. Germline lookup yields CDR1 LNHDA and CDR2 SQIVND (reference sequence). CDR3 length: 14 amino acids. CDR3 protein: CASMSGGRTDTQYF. DNA of the CDR3: TGTGCCAGTATGAGCGGGGGCCGAACAGATACGCAGTATTTT.

The genes are TRBV7-8 and TRBJ2-7; D unclear. The germline CDR1 and CDR2 sequences are SGHVS and FQNEAQ. The CDR3 extends over 13 amino acids. V was clipped by 2 bases and J by 1 base, with 6 bases between them. CDR3 sequence: CASSLYYSYEQYF. CDR3 nucleotides: TGTGCCAGCAGCTTATACTATTCCTACGAGCAGTACTTC. Full variable domain (missing parts from reference TRBV7-8 and TRBJ2-7): GAGVSQSPRYKVAKRGQDVALRCDPISGHVSLFWYQQALGQGPEFLTYFQNEAQLDKSGLPSDRFFAERPEGSVSTLKIQRTQQEDSAVYLCASSLYYSYEQYFGPGTRLTVT.

This clone turned up a few times. This chain links TRBV7-6 with TRBJ2-1, with TRBD2 as a possible D gene (5 bases). This CDR3 is built from 13 residues. Germline V gene lookup returns CDR1 SGHVS and CDR2 FNYEAQ. Trimming shortened V by 1 base and J by 8 bases, and 9 bases separated the two germline ends. In nucleotides, the CDR3 is TGTGCCAGCAGCTTAGGATCCGGGGATGAGCAGTTCTTC. It is translated as CASSLGSGDEQFF.

This clone was seen a single time. V and J are TRBV19 and TRBJ1-2, with TRBD1 matching 8 bases. Germline trimming cut 5 bases from V and 3 bases from J; bases unmatched to any gene: 2. There are 13 residues in the CDR3. The germline gives CDR1 LNHDA, CDR2 SQIVND (reference sequence). The CDR3 nucleotides are TGTGCCAGTAGTGACAGGGGACACTATGGCTACACCTTC. Its protein product is CASSDRGHYGYTF.

Only one count was recorded for this clone. This chain uses TRBV10-3 with TRBJ2-3; 9 nucleotides line up with TRBD1. Per germline, CDR1 ENHRY and CDR2 SYGVKD. V lost 0 bases and J lost 4; bases outside the gene matches: 8. The CDR3 has 17 residues. CDR3 loop: CAISESPARTGADTQYF. DNA for the CDR3: TGTGCCATCAGTGAGTCGCCTGCACGGACAGGGGCAGATACGCAGTATTTT.

V usage is TRBV9 and J usage is TRBJ2-1; TRBD2 agrees at 8 bases. V trimming: 0 bases; J trimming: 7 bases; junction bases outside the gene matches: 3. The germline CDR1 and CDR2 sequences are SGDLS and YYNGEE. This CDR3 contains 14 residues. CDR3 amino acids: CASSVAGGGNEQFF. The CDR3 DNA sequence: TGTGCCAGCAGCGTAGCGGGAGGGGGGAATGAGCAGTTCTTC.

The J gene is TRBJ1-5, the V gene TRBV4-2, with a weak D call TRBD1 (6 bases). V lost 4 bases and J 6 bases, leaving 16 bases between the germline ends. The CDR3 has 15 residues. Germline V gives CDR1 LGHNA, CDR2 YNFKEQ. The CDR3 DNA reads as TGTGCCAGCAGCCCGTCCGGACAGTCGATTCAGCCCCAGCATTTT. Its translation is CASSPSGQSIQPQHF.

This clone was found once. The chain carries TRBV7-2 and TRBJ2-1; D may be TRBD2 (6 bases). Looked up from germline, CDR1 is SGHTA and CDR2 is FQGNSA. V was shortened by 2 bases and J by 6 bases, with 14 bases between the two germline ends. The CDR3 loop spans 15 amino acids. CDR3 amino acids: CASSLWAGSGNEQFF. The CDR3 DNA follows: TGTGCCAGCAGCTTATGGGCGGGATCAGGCAATGAGCAGTTCTTC.

This chain connects TRBV10-3 to TRBJ2-7, with 9 bases aligning to TRBD2. V trimming: 2 bases; J trimming: 6 bases; junction bases outside the gene matches: 5. The length of the CDR3 is 14 residues. Germline CDR1 reads ENHRY; CDR2 reads SYGVKD. The CDR3 coding sequence is TGTGCCATCAGTGAGGCTAGCGGGGAACTCGAGCAGTACTTC. Translation gives CAISEASGELEQYF.

This clone was recorded once. The chain links TRBV6-6 to TRBJ2-7; perhaps TRBD2 as D (5 bases). The V gene lost 2 bases and the J gene lost 6 bases, with 11 bases spanning the gap. CDR3 length: 13 amino acids. Germline assignment: CDR1 MNHNY and CDR2 SVGAGI (reference sequence). Here the CDR3 reads CASSYGLSGEQYF. As DNA, the CDR3 is TGTGCCAGCAGTTACGGACTCTCGGGCGAGCAGTACTTC.